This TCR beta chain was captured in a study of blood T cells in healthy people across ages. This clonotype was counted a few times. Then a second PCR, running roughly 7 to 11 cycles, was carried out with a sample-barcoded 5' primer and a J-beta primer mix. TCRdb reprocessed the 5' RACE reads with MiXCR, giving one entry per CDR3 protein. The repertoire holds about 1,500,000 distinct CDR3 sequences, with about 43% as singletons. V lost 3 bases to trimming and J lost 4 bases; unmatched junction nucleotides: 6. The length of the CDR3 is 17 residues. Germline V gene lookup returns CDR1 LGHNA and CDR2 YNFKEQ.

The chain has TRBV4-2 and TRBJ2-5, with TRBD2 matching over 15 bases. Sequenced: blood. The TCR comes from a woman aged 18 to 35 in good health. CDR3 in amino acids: CASSQGLAGGMGETQYF. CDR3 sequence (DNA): TGTGCCAGCAGCCAGGGACTAGCGGGGGGCATGGGAGAGACCCAGTACTTC.